The 5 T cell receptor beta chains reported below all come from one sample, sequenced in a study of early T cells in non-severe SARS-CoV-2 infection. TCRdb re-derived calls from the 5' RACE reads in MiXCR, one entry per CDR3 protein. The sample has tens of thousands of distinct CDR3 sequences; over 12% are singletons. Sequencing input: whole blood. The origin of the receptors is an adult who was a healthcare worker with PCR-confirmed SARS-CoV-2 infection or an uninfected control (not recorded which).

This clonotype appeared many times. CDR3 DNA sequence: TGTGCCAGCAGCTACAGATCGGCAGCCAACACTGAAGCTTTCTTT. Protein product: CASSYRSAANTEAFF. This chain joins TRBV7-8 and TRBJ1-1; D is ambiguous. The CDR3 covers 15 residues. V lost 4 bases and J lost 2, with 14 bases in between. The V gene's germline CDR1 is SGHVS and CDR2 FQNEAQ.

This clonotype was detected a few times. V gene TRBV7-8 combines with J gene TRBJ1-2; D might be TRBD1 (6 bases). V was clipped by 0 bases and J by 8 bases, with 10 bases between them. The CDR3 spans 13 residues. Germline lookup yields CDR1 SGHVS and CDR2 FQNEAQ. CDR3 region: CASSLAGGQGYTF. The CDR3 nucleotides are TGTGCCAGCAGCTTAGCTGGGGGGCAGGGCTACACCTTC.

The chain links TRBV5-4 to TRBJ2-2, with 8 bases aligning to TRBD1. CDR1 is SGHNT and CDR2 is YYREEE in the germline V gene (reference sequence). CDR3 size: 15 residues. J was trimmed by 4 bases and V by 4 bases; bases with no gene match: 6. CDR3 nucleotides: TGTGCCAGCAGCACGGGCAGGGGGCCCACCGGGGAGCTGTTTTTT. The encoded protein is CASSTGRGPTGELFF.

This clonotype has just a few counts. The DNA of the CDR3 is TGTGCCAGCAGCCGATATGACAGGGTGGGTGAGCAGTTCTTC. It translates to CASSRYDRVGEQFF. V gene TRBV6-5 combines with J gene TRBJ2-1; TRBD1 matches 7 bases. Looked up from germline, CDR1 is MNHEY and CDR2 is SVGAGI. The CDR3 is made up of 14 amino acids. Trimming cost V 6 bases and J 9 bases; bases outside gene matches: 11.

This clonotype turned up a few times. The chain has TRBV7-8 and TRBJ2-2, with 11 bases lining up with TRBD2. The germline gives CDR1 SGHVS, CDR2 FQNEAQ. This CDR3 is 16 amino acids long. V gave up 5 bases and J gave up 2 bases; unmatched junction bases: 4. The CDR3 DNA reads TGTGCCAGCAGCAGGGGACTAGCGGAAAACACCGGGGAGCTGTTTTTT. It is translated as CASSRGLAENTGELFF.